Given below is one T cell receptor beta chain in context. Its antigen is not identified. This sample is part of a study of beta chain features in type 1 diabetes. Study results and limitations: Sequencing the cDNA could make cells with high TCR expression show up more than they should. PCR might favor shorter templates, equally in patients and controls.

Expressed TCRB transcripts were sequenced because the isolated RNA had all been reverse transcribed beforehand. Assay: immunoSEQ multiplex PCR; the TCRdb copy retains only in-frame clones and omits some. This table holds around 430,000 clones, approximately 28% found once. There are 14 residues in the CDR3. With 2 bases removed from V and 4 bases from J, the gap between germline ends came to 12 bases. The germline V gene has CDR1 GTSNPN and CDR2 SVGIG (reference sequence). Sample: naive CD4+ T cells from blood. The chain joins TRBV30 to TRBJ1-5, with D unresolved. This clonotype was obtained from a man between 18 and 35 years old in good health. CDR3 in DNA: TGTGCCTGGAGTTCGAGAAGTCTGAATCAGCCCCAGCATTTT. The encoded protein is CAWSSRSLNQPQHF.